These 29 T cell receptor beta chains originate from one sample sequenced in a study of tumor-infiltrating lymphocytes in primary liver carcinoma. The input was 450 to 550 ng total RNA; TCR beta cDNA was made from it with a constant-region primer. Generation of the TCR beta libraries relied on three nested multiplex PCR rounds using slightly modified ARM-PCR. In the first two PCR rounds, TRBV1-TRBV30 forward primers were paired with a C-beta reverse primer, and each round lasted approximately 10 cycles. Each CDR3 protein is one row after TCRdb ran MiXCR on the multiplex PCR reads. The top ten clones hold about 28% of a sample with more than 70,000 distinct CDR3 sequences, approximately 70% of them seen once. Unsorted bulk tissue of roughly 17-33 mg yielded co-extracted RNA and DNA. Sequenced material: tumor-adjacent normal liver tissue. The receptors were sampled from a man in his forties or fifties with primary liver carcinoma and hepatitis B virus infection.

As regards this clonotype: A read error may produce the germline difference seen at one junction end. The chain links TRBV4-1 to TRBJ2-1, with D maybe TRBD1 (6 bases). Germline assignment: CDR1 MGHRA and CDR2 YSYEKL. The CDR3 runs 17 residues. CDR3 residues: CASSQERTVISYNEQFF. The CDR3 coding sequence is TGCGCCAGCAGCCAAGAGCGGACAGTGATCTCCTACAATGAGCAATTCTTC.

Of note for this clonotype: At one end, the junction sequence differs from germline, possibly due to a read error. The genes are TRBV5-4 and TRBJ2-3; 7 bases are a match to TRBD1. CDR1 SGHNT and CDR2 YYREEE come from the germline V gene (reference sequence). The CDR3 consists of 15 residues. The CDR3 is CASSQLGTESDTQYF. CDR3 nucleotide sequence: TGTGCCAGCAGCCAACTGGGGACAGAGTCAGATACGCAATATTTT.

The V and J genes are TRBV6-5 and TRBJ1-2; D gene ambiguous. The V and J ends lost 7 bases and 5 bases respectively, with 20 bases between them. The CDR3 consists of 15 residues. CDR1 and CDR2 from the germline V gene are MNHEY and SVGAGI. The CDR3 sequence is CASKDATWVVYGYTF. The CDR3 DNA reads TGTGCCAGCAAAGATGCGACATGGGTAGTATATGGCTACACCTTC.

With regard to this clonotype: A junction end diverges from the germline sequence, so it may reflect a read error. The V call is TRBV7-9, the J call TRBJ1-2; D is uncertain. CDR3 size: 14 residues. Germline V gives CDR1 SEHNR, CDR2 FQNEAQ (reference sequence). Here the CDR3 reads CASSAQGTNYDYTF. The DNA of the CDR3 is TGTGCCAGCAGCGCGCAAGGAACTAACTATGACTACACCTTC.

In this sample, this clonotype turned up many times. This chain connects TRBV29-1 to TRBJ2-1, with D possibly being TRBD1 or TRBD2 (7 bases each). CDR1 is SQVTM, CDR2 ANQGSEA, per germline. The CDR3 length is 12 residues. The V end was cut by 3 bases, the J end by 8 bases, with 11 bases between. CDR3 bases: TGCAGCGTTGAGCAGGGGGGGGATGAGCAGTTCTTC. Protein: CSVEQGGDEQFF.

On this clonotype: Germline is not matched at one junction end, which may reflect a read error. This rearrangement joins TRBV30 to TRBJ1-2; D remains ambiguous. The CDR3 runs 15 residues. Germline V CDR1 and CDR2: GTSNPN, SVGIG (reference sequence). The CDR3 coding sequence is TGTGCCTGGAGTGTAGGGCCGTATCTCGAAGGCGACTACACCTTT. Amino acid sequence: CAWSVGPYLEGDYTF. Combining the CDR3 with reference TRBV30 and TRBJ1-2 gives the whole variable domain SQTIHQWPATLVQPVGSPLSLECTVEGTSNPNLYWYRQAAGRGLQLLFYSVGIGQISSEVPQNLSASRPQDRQFILSSKKLLLSDSGFYLCAWSVGPYLEGDYTFGSGTRLTVV.

This clonotype has just a few counts. Because the CDR3 is missing its conserved closing phenylalanine or tryptophan, this is likely a read error. V is TRBV11-1 and J is TRBJ2-2; no clear D gene. Germline V gives CDR1 SGHAT, CDR2 FQDESV (reference sequence). There are 15 residues in the CDR3. CDR3 sequence reads: CACSLDGPYTGELFI. The DNA of the CDR3 is TGTGCCTGCAGCTTAGACGGTCCGTACACCGGGGAGCTGTTTATT.

Concerning this clonotype: The junction and the germline gene differ at one end; a read error may be behind it. The CDR3 DNA reads as TGTGCCAGCAGCGTCCTAGCGGGAGGAAACACAGATACGCAATATTTT. This encodes CASSVLAGGNTDTQYF. The chain joins TRBV9 to TRBJ2-3; 11 bases map to TRBD2. Per germline, CDR1 SGDLS and CDR2 YYNGEE. The CDR3 has 16 amino acids.

Note on this clonotype: A much larger clone differs from this one at a single base, so this may be a read error. The J gene is TRBJ2-1, the V gene TRBV11-2; D is unclear. This CDR3 contains 13 residues. Germline V gene lookup returns CDR1 SGHAT and CDR2 FQNNGV. The CDR3 region is CASSLNDAYEHLF. The CDR3 nucleotides are TGTGCCAGCAGCTTAAATGATGCCTATGAGCACTTATTC.

Concerning this clonotype: Here the CDR3 omits its conserved ending phenylalanine or tryptophan, so a read error is the likely source. The chain recombines TRBV30 with TRBJ1-5; perhaps TRBD1 as D (5 bases). The CDR3 sequence is 13 residues long. Germline values: CDR1 GTSNPN, CDR2 SVGIG (reference sequence). CDR3 nucleotides: TGTCCCTGGAGGGGTCGGGGCAATCAGCCCCAGCATTAT. Residues: CPWRGRGNQPQHY.

The chain has TRBV11-2 and TRBJ2-2, with 8 nucleotides matching TRBD2. After removal of 1 base from V and 7 bases from J, the junction contained 8 bases not matched to a gene. Looked up from germline, CDR1 is SGHAT and CDR2 is FQNNGV. The CDR3 runs 16 residues. CDR3 sequence (DNA): TGTGCCAGCAGCTTAGTTCCAGCGGGAGTAATCGGGGAGCTGTTTTTT. Its translation is CASSLVPAGVIGELFF.

This clonotype was counted ten times or more. This sequence joins TRBV30 and TRBJ1-6; possibly TRBD1 for D (5 bases). This CDR3 region has 15 residues. Germline values: CDR1 GTSNPN, CDR2 SVGIG (reference sequence). Trimming took off 1 base at V and 5 bases at J, with 12 bases between the two ends. The DNA of the CDR3 is TGTGCCTGGAGTGGGGGGGTAAGGGATAATTCACCCCTCCACTTT. This sequence encodes CAWSGGVRDNSPLHF.

This clonotype was recorded at least ten times. The V and J genes are TRBV5-1 and TRBJ1-1; D is unclear. The CDR3 loop spans 14 amino acids. Germline lookup yields CDR1 SGHRS and CDR2 YFSETQ. Trimming removed 0 bases at V and 3 bases at J, with 9 bases between. The CDR3 loop is CASSLDLTDTEAFF. The DNA for the CDR3 is TGCGCCAGCAGCTTGGACTTGACGGACACTGAAGCTTTCTTT. The full variable domain, rest sourced from reference TRBV5-1 and TRBJ1-1, is KAGVTQTPRYLIKTRGQQVTLSCSPISGHRSVSWYQQTPGQGLQFLFEYFSETQRNKGNFPGRFSGRQFSNSRSEMNVSTLELGDSALYLCASSLDLTDTEAFFGQGTRLTVV.

The rearrangement links TRBV5-1 to TRBJ2-6, with D perhaps TRBD1 (6 bases). From germline, CDR1 is SGHRS and CDR2 YFSETQ. The CDR3 contains 16 residues. The CDR3 DNA is TGCACCTGCAGCTCCCAGGGGAGATTTGGGGCCAACGTCCTGACTTTC. Protein: CTCSSQGRFGANVLTF.

This clonotype was seen once. At one boundary the junction diverges from the germline segment, which might be a read error. The genes are TRBV5-5 and TRBJ2-5; unclear D gene. The germline V gene encodes CDR1 SGHKS and CDR2 YYEKEE (reference sequence). The CDR3 is 13 amino acids. The chain's CDR3 is CASSWSTQETPYF. CDR3 nucleotides: TGTGCCAGCAGTTGGAGTACCCAAGAGACCCCGTACTTC.

As concerns this clonotype: The CDR3 ends on some other residue instead of the conserved phenylalanine or tryptophan, so this is likely a read error. The gene calls are TRBV6-5 and TRBJ1-1, with TRBD1 as a possible D gene (6 bases). Germline CDR1 and CDR2: MNHEY and SVGAGI. The CDR3 contains 14 residues. The CDR3 region has the DNA TGTGCCAGTAGTTACGGGGGGGCGAACACTGAAGCTTTCTCT. It codes for CASSYGGANTEAFS.

In this sample, this clonotype turned up many times. V is TRBV6-5 and J is TRBJ2-7; maybe TRBD2 (5 bases). V lost 8 bases to trimming and J lost 6 bases, with 14 bases between them. The germline V gene encodes CDR1 MNHEY and CDR2 SVGAGI. The CDR3 is 12 amino acids. The DNA for the CDR3 is TGTGCCAGCGGGGTAGGGAGCTCCGAGCAGTACTTC. Amino acid sequence: CASGVGSSEQYF.

In its sample, this clonotype was seen many times. This chain connects TRBV4-3 to TRBJ1-1; unclear D gene. Germline assignment: CDR1 LGHNA and CDR2 YSLEER. The V gene lost 1 base and the J gene lost 1 base, with 4 bases spanning the gap. The CDR3 sequence is 13 residues long. The CDR3 region is CASSQGGNTEAFF. CDR3 DNA: TGCGCCAGCAGCCAAGGGGGGAACACTGAAGCTTTCTTT.

This clonotype was seen many times. The chain combines TRBV5-4 with TRBJ2-1; D is undetermined. V lost 0 bases, J lost 7 bases, and 8 bases lay in between. The germline V gene encodes CDR1 SGHNT and CDR2 YYREEE (reference sequence). The CDR3 contains 13 residues. The CDR3 spells CASSLGSRNEQFF. The DNA for the CDR3 is TGTGCCAGCAGCTTGGGGTCGCGGAATGAGCAGTTCTTC.

This clonotype was seen only once. Here the CDR3 omits its conserved ending phenylalanine or tryptophan, so a read error is the likely source. The rearrangement uses TRBV10-2 and TRBJ1-5, with D unresolved. Germline V gives CDR1 WSHSY, CDR2 SAAADI. There are 12 residues in the CDR3. The CDR3 is CTSSESCQPQHY. The CDR3 region has the DNA TGCACCAGCAGTGAGTCGTGTCAGCCCCAGCATTAT.

A remark on this clonotype: This may arise from a read error, as a much more abundant clone is one base away. The chain couples TRBV30 to TRBJ2-3, with TRBD2 as a possible D gene (6 bases). In germline, CDR1 is GTSNPN, CDR2 SVGIG (reference sequence). CDR3 length: 15 amino acids. The V end lost 3 bases, the J end lost 0 bases, and 13 bases lay between the germline ends. The CDR3 region is CAWRRWEVSTDTQYF. CDR3 coding DNA: TGTGCCTGGAGAAGGTGGGAGGTTAGCACAGATACGCAGTATTTT.

CDR3 amino acids: CASSQGLRSGRVLETQYF. CDR3 bases: TGTGCCAGCAGCCAAGGCCTCCGCAGCGGGAGGGTCTTGGAGACCCAGTACTTC. This chain joins TRBV4-2 and TRBJ2-5; 10 bases agree with TRBD2. The V segment lost 1 base and the J segment 5 bases; nucleotides outside the gene matches: 13. Germline values: CDR1 LGHNA, CDR2 YNFKEQ. The CDR3 covers 18 residues.

Worth noting for this clonotype: A read error may produce the germline difference seen at one junction end. This chain uses TRBV4-1 with TRBJ1-5; maybe TRBD1 (5 bases). The CDR3 runs 15 residues. Germline values: CDR1 MGHRA, CDR2 YSYEKL. This CDR3 reads CASCPIEGSNQPRHF. Written as DNA, the CDR3 is TGCGCCAGCTGTCCCATAGAGGGGAGCAATCAGCCCCGGCATTTT.

As for this clonotype: At one end the junction does not follow the germline gene, possibly because of a read error. V is TRBV6-5 and J is TRBJ1-4; the D gene is possibly TRBD1 (5 bases). The V gene's germline CDR1 is MNHEY and CDR2 SVGAGI. The CDR3 totals 15 residues. The CDR3 spells CASSYWDGPNEILFF. DNA of the CDR3: TGTGCCAGCAGTTATTGGGACGGTCCCAATGAAATACTGTTTTTT.

About this clonotype: One end of the junction is discordant with germline, which a read error may explain. The rearrangement uses TRBV6-2 or TRBV6-3 and TRBJ2-1; 13 positions match TRBD2. This CDR3 is 16 amino acids long. Germline CDR1 and CDR2: MNHEY and SVGEGT. The CDR3 DNA sequence: TGTGCCAGCAGTCCCCGGACTAGCGGGAGAGCAAATGTGCAGTTCTTC. Protein product: CASSPRTSGRANVQFF.

A remark on this clonotype: One end of the junction is discordant with germline, which a read error may explain. The chain recombines TRBV11-2 with TRBJ2-2; possibly TRBD2 for D (5 bases). The CDR3 covers 15 residues. Looked up from germline, CDR1 is SGHAT and CDR2 is FQNNGV. CDR3 protein: CASDLLGANTGELFF. CDR3 coding DNA: TGTGCCAGCGACTTACTTGGAGCGAACACCGGGGAACTGTTTTTT.

Of note for this clonotype: Relative to the germline gene, one junction end is altered; a read error may explain this. The rearrangement links TRBV5-1 to TRBJ2-2; 9 bases map to TRBD2. Germline CDR1 SGHRS, CDR2 YFSETQ. The CDR3 has 16 amino acids. CDR3 in DNA: TGCGCCAACAGCTCAACGCCGGCGGGAGGGAACGGGGAGCTGTTTTTC. Residues: CANSSTPAGGNGELFF.

Ten or more counts support this clonotype. The chain links TRBV6-2 or TRBV6-3 to TRBJ2-6; TRBD1 agrees at 7 bases. V trimming: 2 bases; J trimming: 2 bases; junction bases outside the gene matches: 6. This CDR3 contains 17 residues. From germline, CDR1 is MNHEY and CDR2 SVGEGT. CDR3 region: CASSYRQGVAGANVLTF. The CDR3 coding sequence is TGTGCCAGCAGTTACCGGCAGGGGGTTGCTGGGGCCAACGTCCTGACTTTC.

Comment on this clonotype: The junction does not match germline at one end; this may be a read error. J is TRBJ2-5 and V is TRBV11-2; a weak D match, TRBD2 (5 bases). The CDR3 is 11 residues long. Germline V gene lookup returns CDR1 SGHAT and CDR2 FQNNGV. The CDR3 protein is CVSSPEGTQYF. The CDR3 bases are TGTGTCAGCAGCCCAGAGGGGACCCAGTACTTC.